This section outlines one TCR beta chain sequence together with its context. The data belong to a study of OX40 agonist ivuxolimab in advanced cancers. The overall study: Patients received ivuxolimab, an intravenous treatment, every 2 weeks at 0.01 to 10 mg/kg.

Clones were sequenced by immunoSEQ multiplex PCR, and TCRdb holds only the in-frame ones, with some missing. The sample has roughly 53,000 clones, 75% to 85% seen once; the top ten hold 2% to 2.5%. CDR1 SGHRS and CDR2 YFSETQ come from the germline V gene. V was clipped by 0 bases and J by 2 bases, with 11 bases between them. The CDR3 is made up of 15 amino acids. The receptor comes from an adult with an advanced solid tumor such as melanoma, head and neck, liver or kidney cancer. Sequencing used CD4+ or CD8+ T cells sorted from blood, obtained in a trial of the OX40 agonist ivuxolimab. The chain uses TRBV5-1 and TRBJ1-1; no definite D call. CDR3 amino acids: CASSLVSRRNTEAFF. The CDR3 DNA is TGCGCCAGCAGCTTGGTGTCGCGTCGTAACACTGAAGCTTTCTTT.